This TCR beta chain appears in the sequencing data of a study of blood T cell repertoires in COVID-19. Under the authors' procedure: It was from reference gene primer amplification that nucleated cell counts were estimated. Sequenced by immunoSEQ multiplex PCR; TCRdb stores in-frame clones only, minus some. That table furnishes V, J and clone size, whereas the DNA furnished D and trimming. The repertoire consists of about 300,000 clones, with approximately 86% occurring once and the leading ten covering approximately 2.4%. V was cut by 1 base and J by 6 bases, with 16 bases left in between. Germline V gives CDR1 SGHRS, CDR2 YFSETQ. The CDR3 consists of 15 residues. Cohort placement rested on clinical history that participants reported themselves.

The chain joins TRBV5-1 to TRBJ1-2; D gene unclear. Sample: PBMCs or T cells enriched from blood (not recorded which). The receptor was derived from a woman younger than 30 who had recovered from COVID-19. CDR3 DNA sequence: TGCGCCAGCAGCTTGCCCCGGGGAACTGGGCATGGCTACACCTTC. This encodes CASSLPRGTGHGYTF.